The 26 T cell receptor beta chains reported below all come from one sample, sequenced in a study of Graves' ophthalmopathy and Graves' hyperthyroidism. Scientists amplified the TCR beta CDR3 regions from RNA transcripts. The first round was an RT-PCR with HTBI primers, and the second round was a multiplex PCR. A single record per CDR3 protein comes from TCRdb applying MiXCR to the multiplex PCR reads. The repertoire includes 400,000 or so distinct CDR3 sequences, just over 15% of them detected once, and approximately 7% sits in the top ten. Sequencing was done on a sample of peripheral blood. Receptors originate from a young woman with stable Graves' hyperthyroidism.

The V call is TRBV4-1, the J call TRBJ1-1; D is undetermined. Germline CDR1 reads MGHRA; CDR2 reads YSYEKL. The germline V and J ends were trimmed by 2 bases and 1 base, with 8 bases remaining between them. This CDR3 spans 14 amino acids. CDR3 in amino acids: CASSQKTANTEAFF. DNA for the CDR3: TGCGCCAGCAGCCAAAAAACAGCGAACACTGAAGCTTTCTTT.

The rearrangement links TRBV10-3 to TRBJ2-7; maybe TRBD1 (6 bases). The germline V gene has CDR1 ENHRY and CDR2 SYGVKD. Trimming removed 4 bases at V and 6 bases at J, with 16 bases between. The CDR3 is made up of 14 amino acids. The CDR3: CAISGQVEGGEQYF. The CDR3 nucleotides read TGTGCCATCAGTGGACAGGTCGAAGGTGGCGAGCAGTACTTC.

The chain employs TRBV6-2 or TRBV6-3 and TRBJ2-5; D remains ambiguous. The CDR3 has 14 amino acids. The V end lost 2 bases, the J end lost 2 bases, and 9 bases lay between the germline ends. The germline V gene encodes CDR1 MNHEY and CDR2 SVGEGT. CDR3 sequence: CASSYARAQETQYF. The CDR3 nucleotides are TGTGCCAGCAGTTACGCTCGAGCGCAAGAGACCCAGTACTTC.

In this sample, this clonotype turned up many times. The J gene is TRBJ2-7, the V gene TRBV10-3, with TRBD2 matching 8 bases. With V trimmed by 6 bases and J by 2 bases, 9 bases remained unmatched. Germline-derived CDR1 and CDR2 are ENHRY and SYGVKD. The CDR3 sequence is 15 residues long. In DNA, the CDR3 is TGTGCCATCAGCCCGGGGGGGACTAGTACCTACGAGCAGTACTTC. It codes for CAISPGGTSTYEQYF.

This clonotype was seen more than once but under ten times. The chain links TRBV7-2 to TRBJ2-5, with D possibly being TRBD2 (7 bases). The CDR3 is made up of 17 amino acids. Trimming shortened V by 0 bases and J by 3 bases, and 17 bases separated the two germline ends. CDR1 and CDR2 (germline): SGHTA, FQGNSA. The CDR3 bases are TGTGCCAGCAGCTTAGCGGCGCGGGGGCCTTTCAAAGAGACCCAGTACTTC. It translates to CASSLAARGPFKETQYF.

In this sample, this clonotype turned up once. The V gene is TRBV12-3 or TRBV12-4, the J gene TRBJ2-2; 10 bases align to TRBD1. Trimming removed 6 bases from V and 3 bases from J; junction bases left unmatched: 4. The CDR3 is made up of 15 amino acids. The CDR3 loop reads CASRGDRGYTGELFF. In DNA, the CDR3 is TGTGCCAGCAGGGGGGACAGGGGTTACACCGGGGAGCTGTTTTTT.

In its sample, this clonotype was seen many times. The V and J genes are TRBV7-9 and TRBJ1-1, with D unresolved. Trimming removed 2 bases from V and 7 bases from J, with 11 bases in between. In germline, CDR1 is SEHNR, CDR2 FQNEAQ (reference sequence). The CDR3 sequence is 13 residues long. For the CDR3, the DNA is TGTGCCAGCAGCTTAAGGGCCCTGGATGAAGCTTTCTTT. Translation: CASSLRALDEAFF. Using reference TRBV7-9 and TRBJ1-1 for the parts outside the CDR3, the full variable domain is DTGVSQNPRHKITKRGQNVTFRCDPISEHNRLYWYRQTLGQGPEFLTYFQNEAQLEKSRLLSDRFSAERPKGSFSTLEIQRTEQGDSAMYLCASSLRALDEAFFGQGTRLTVV.

This clonotype was counted at least ten times. V usage is TRBV9 and J usage is TRBJ1-1; D may be TRBD1 (6 bases). V shed 0 bases and J shed 5 bases, with 14 bases lying between them. Looked up from germline, CDR1 is SGDLS and CDR2 is YYNGEE. This CDR3 spans 15 amino acids. Written as DNA, the CDR3 is TGTGCCAGCAGCGTAGAGGGGGAAAGGCATACTGAAGCTTTCTTT. Protein product: CASSVEGERHTEAFF.

This clonotype was recorded at least ten times. The chain carries TRBV5-1 and TRBJ2-7, with 7 bases lining up with TRBD1. The CDR3 runs 15 residues. V lost 4 bases and J lost 5; bases outside the gene matches: 12. The V gene's germline CDR1 is SGHRS and CDR2 YFSETQ. The DNA for the CDR3 is TGCGCCAGCAGCCCCAGACAGGGCGTGGGAAACGAGCAGTACTTC. Translation: CASSPRQGVGNEQYF. The complete variable domain, with remaining parts taken from reference TRBV5-1 and TRBJ2-7, reads KAGVTQTPRYLIKTRGQQVTLSCSPISGHRSVSWYQQTPGQGLQFLFEYFSETQRNKGNFPGRFSGRQFSNSRSEMNVSTLELGDSALYLCASSPRQGVGNEQYFGPGTRLTVT.

This clonotype appeared a few times. This rearrangement joins TRBV6-5 to TRBJ1-5; D is undetermined. This CDR3 comprises 14 residues. Germline lookup yields CDR1 MNHEY and CDR2 SVGAGI. V was shortened by 2 bases and J by 2 bases, with 7 bases between the two germline ends. The CDR3 reads CASSYQWGNQPQHF. The CDR3 nucleotides are TGTGCCAGCAGTTACCAATGGGGCAATCAGCCCCAGCATTTT.

Many counts were recorded for this clonotype. One end of the junction fails to match germline, which may point to a read error. This chain connects TRBV6-2 or TRBV6-3 to TRBJ1-5; 8 nucleotides line up with TRBD1. There are 14 residues in the CDR3. Germline assignment: CDR1 MNHEY and CDR2 SVGEGT. The CDR3 DNA sequence: TGTGCCAGCAGTATCGACAGGGGCGATCAACCCCAGCATTTT. Encoded protein: CASSIDRGDQPQHF.

This clonotype was detected a few times. The chain carries TRBV20-1 and TRBJ1-1; D remains ambiguous. This CDR3 has 13 amino acids. The germline V gene encodes CDR1 DFQATT and CDR2 SNEGSKA (reference sequence). V lost 6 bases, J lost 4 bases, and 15 bases lay in between. CDR3 nucleotide sequence: TGCAGTGCACCGAACGAAGGGAGCACTGAAGCTTTCTTT. Translated: CSAPNEGSTEAFF.

A remark on this clonotype: At one of its ends the junction is not consistent with the germline gene, which may arise from a read error. The V call is TRBV7-2, the J call TRBJ2-5; 7 nucleotides line up with TRBD2. Germline CDR1 SGHTA, CDR2 FQGNSA. The CDR3 has 15 residues. Here the CDR3 reads CASSLGGLVGETQYF. The CDR3, as DNA: TGTGCCAGCAGTTTAGGAGGACTAGTTGGGGAGACCCAGTACTTC. Using reference TRBV7-2 and TRBJ2-5 for the parts outside the CDR3, the full variable domain is GAGVSQSPSNKVTEKGKDVELRCDPISGHTALYWYRQSLGQGLEFLIYFQGNSAPDKSGLPSDRFSAERTGGSVSTLTIQRTQQEDSAVYLCASSLGGLVGETQYFGPGTRLLVL.

This clonotype has ten or more counts. This rearrangement joins TRBV7-8 to TRBJ1-2, with no clear D. Between the trimmed V and J ends, which lost 0 bases and 3 bases, there was a span of 8 bases. The CDR3 contains 14 residues. Germline V gives CDR1 SGHVS, CDR2 FQNEAQ. In DNA form, the CDR3 reads TGTGCCAGCAGCTTAGCCGGGAGAGACTATGGCTACACCTTC. This codes for CASSLAGRDYGYTF.

In its sample, this clonotype was seen many times. The chain carries TRBV11-3 and TRBJ1-1; 8 bases align to TRBD1. V dropped 5 bases and J dropped 1; count of bases not matched to a gene: 6. This CDR3 is built from 15 residues. From germline, CDR1 is SGHNT and CDR2 YENEEA. The CDR3 bases are TGTGCCAGCAGCCCCCCGACAGGGGCGAACACTGAAGCTTTCTTT. It yields the protein CASSPPTGANTEAFF.

This clonotype was counted many times. The chain joins TRBV20-1 to TRBJ1-1; D is unresolved. V was clipped by 5 bases and J by 4 bases, with 8 bases between them. Germline CDR1 is DFQATT and CDR2 is SNEGSKA (reference sequence). The CDR3 is 11 amino acids. The CDR3 here is CSAPKATEAFF. The DNA for the CDR3 is TGCAGTGCTCCGAAGGCCACTGAAGCTTTCTTT.

The sample holds many counts of this clonotype. The chain carries TRBV12-5 and TRBJ1-1; 7 bases are a match to TRBD1. The CDR3 length is 14 residues. Germline V gives CDR1 LGHNT, CDR2 FRNRAP. V shed 3 bases, J shed 5 bases, and the junction held 6 bases outside the gene matches. This CDR3 is CASGFTPTGTEAFF. In nucleotides, the CDR3 is TGTGCTAGTGGTTTCACTCCGACAGGGACTGAAGCTTTCTTT.

The table lists this clonotype with many counts. V is TRBV6-5 and J is TRBJ1-1, with a tentative D call TRBD1 (5 bases). Germline CDR1 is MNHEY and CDR2 is SVGAGI. The CDR3 has 14 residues. Trimming removed 6 bases at V and 1 base at J, with 12 bases between. The CDR3: CASRGTGWNTEAFF. The DNA of the CDR3 is TGTGCCAGCAGGGGGACCGGGTGGAACACTGAAGCTTTCTTT.

This clonotype occurred a few times. The V call is TRBV20-1, the J call TRBJ1-2; no clear D. The germline gives CDR1 DFQATT, CDR2 SNEGSKA (reference sequence). Trimming took 2 bases from V and 5 from J, leaving 24 bases between them. The CDR3 runs 17 residues. The CDR3 sequence: CSARIPWVGNPHYGYTF. In DNA form, the CDR3 reads TGCAGTGCTAGAATACCCTGGGTAGGAAACCCCCATTATGGCTACACCTTC.

This chain's CDR3 is CASSSAGTLNSPLHF. As DNA, the CDR3 is TGCGCCAGCAGCTCGGCCGGGACCCTTAATTCACCCCTCCACTTT. The chain carries TRBV5-1 and TRBJ1-6; a possible D gene is TRBD1 (5 bases). Germline loops: CDR1 SGHRS, CDR2 YFSETQ. V dropped 3 bases and J dropped 6 bases, with 13 bases sitting between them. This CDR3 is 15 amino acids long.

The V call is TRBV28, the J call TRBJ1-1; possible D gene TRBD1, 5 bases. Trimming stripped 3 bases from V and 7 bases from J, with 30 bases between. Germline assignment: CDR1 MDHEN and CDR2 SYDVKM. This CDR3 comprises 19 residues. The CDR3 reads CASSFGAAWSAPNLYEAFF. The CDR3 nucleotides read TGTGCCAGCAGTTTCGGGGCAGCGTGGTCGGCCCCAAATCTCTATGAAGCTTTCTTT.

This clonotype was seen a handful of times. The chain couples TRBV15 to TRBJ1-1; D perhaps matches TRBD1 (6 bases). Germline V gives CDR1 LNHNV, CDR2 YYDKDF (reference sequence). The V end was cut by 0 bases, the J end by 1 base, with 15 bases between. The CDR3 loop spans 17 amino acids. The CDR3, as DNA: TGTGCCACCAGCAGAGATGGTGGGGGGCATCAGAACACTGAAGCTTTCTTT. Its translation is CATSRDGGGHQNTEAFF. The whole variable domain, filled in from reference TRBV15 and TRBJ1-1, reads DAMVIQNPRYQVTQFGKPVTLSCSQTLNHNVMYWYQQKSSQAPKLLFHYYDKDFNNEADTPDNFQSRRPNTSFCFLDIRSPGLGDTAMYLCATSRDGGGHQNTEAFFGQGTRLTVV.

This clonotype occurred many times. The rearrangement uses TRBV6-5 and TRBJ2-5; D may correspond to TRBD1 or TRBD2 (5 bases each). The CDR3 is 14 amino acids. V gave up 6 bases and J gave up 5 bases, with 16 bases separating them. Germline-derived CDR1 and CDR2 are MNHEY and SVGAGI. This CDR3 is CASRLQGPGETQYF. In DNA form, the CDR3 reads TGTGCCAGCAGACTCCAGGGACCAGGCGAGACCCAGTACTTC.

This clonotype was found many times. V usage is TRBV24-1 and J usage is TRBJ2-5, with 7 bases lining up with TRBD1. With 3 bases clipped from V and 0 bases from J, the junction kept 3 bases outside the gene matches. This CDR3 is 15 amino acids long. Germline V lookup: CDR1 KGHDR, CDR2 SFDVKD. CDR3 DNA sequence: TGTGCCACCAGTGATCAGGGACAGTACCAAGAGACCCAGTACTTC. It specifies CATSDQGQYQETQYF.

The chain couples TRBV19 to TRBJ2-5; no reliable D call. Looked up from germline, CDR1 is LNHDA and CDR2 is SQIVND (reference sequence). Trimming removed 0 bases at V and 2 bases at J, with 13 bases between. This CDR3 spans 16 amino acids. The CDR3 nucleotides read TGTGCCAGTAGTATAGATTACCGAAGCTTACAAGAGACCCAGTACTTC. Translated, it gives CASSIDYRSLQETQYF.

This clonotype was counted many times. The genes are TRBV12-5 and TRBJ1-1, with D perhaps TRBD1 (5 bases). The CDR3 totals 15 residues. From germline, CDR1 is LGHNT and CDR2 FRNRAP. Trimming took off 8 bases at V and 5 bases at J, with 21 bases between the two ends. This CDR3 is CASFWVPGIVTEAFF. CDR3 DNA: TGTGCTAGTTTCTGGGTACCAGGGATTGTGACTGAAGCTTTCTTT.